This TCR beta chain was retrieved from a study of cytomegalovirus exposure and HLA in healthy donors. Study results and caveats: In a later analysis, across HLA loci, associated TCR counts were highest for DRB1, lowest for HLA-C. The availability of immune exposure information extended only to CMV serostatus.

Germline assignment: CDR1 SEHNR and CDR2 FQNEAQ (reference sequence). V shed 0 bases, J shed 4 bases, and the junction held 8 bases outside the gene matches. CDR3 size: 17 residues. As for this clone: Antigen unknown.

The PCR made use of 60 Vbeta and 13 Jbeta primers. The data were produced by immunoSEQ multiplex PCR, yet TCRdb's version contains in-frame clones alone and is incomplete. The sample holds 110,000 or so clones, roughly 70% seen once. The TCR sequence derives from a middle-aged woman in good health and CMV-seropositive. The sequencing input was PBMCs. The genes are TRBV7-9 and TRBJ2-3, with 9 bases matching TRBD1. CDR3 nucleotides: TGTGCCAGCAGCTTAGCTGCCGGGACAGGGCTCCCAGATACGCAGTATTTT. This encodes CASSLAAGTGLPDTQYF. Complete variable domain (other parts from reference TRBV7-9 and TRBJ2-3): DTGVSQNPRHKITKRGQNVTFRCDPISEHNRLYWYRQTLGQGPEFLTYFQNEAQLEKSRLLSDRFSAERPKGSFSTLEIQRTEQGDSAMYLCASSLAAGTGLPDTQYFGPGTRLTVL.